This T cell receptor beta chain stems from a study of T cell changes during pregnancy in multiple sclerosis. Here immunoSEQ multiplex PCR was the method, and the copy in TCRdb shows in-frame clones only, minus some. This sample has roughly 59,000 clones; 80% to 95% occur once, and the top ten carry about 3%. Germline lookup yields CDR1 SQVTM and CDR2 ANQGSEA. V dropped 4 bases and J dropped 0 bases, with 10 bases sitting between them. This CDR3 has 13 residues. The source was CD8+ T cells from peripheral blood mononuclear cells, collected in the second trimester of pregnancy. This TCR came from a female donor with multiple sclerosis, enrolled in a pregnancy study. The chain combines TRBV29-1 with TRBJ2-7; no firm D call. CDR3 sequence: CSVATGPSYEQYF. In DNA form, the CDR3 reads TGCAGCGTTGCGACGGGTCCCTCCTACGAGCAGTACTTC.